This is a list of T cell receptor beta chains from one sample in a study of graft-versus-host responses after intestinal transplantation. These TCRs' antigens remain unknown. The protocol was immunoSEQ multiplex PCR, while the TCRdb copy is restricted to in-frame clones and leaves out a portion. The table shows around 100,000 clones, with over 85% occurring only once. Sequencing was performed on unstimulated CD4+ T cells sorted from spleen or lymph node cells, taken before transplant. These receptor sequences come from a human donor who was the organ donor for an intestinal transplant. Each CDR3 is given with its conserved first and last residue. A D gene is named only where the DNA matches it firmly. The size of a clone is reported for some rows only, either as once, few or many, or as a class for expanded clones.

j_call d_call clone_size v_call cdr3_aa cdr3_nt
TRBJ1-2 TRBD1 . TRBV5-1 CASSLGPQGDYGYTF TGCGCCAGCAGCTTGGGTCCCCAGGGGGACTATGGCTACACCTTC
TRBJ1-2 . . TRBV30 CAWSGHPIYGYTF TGTGCCTGGAGCGGGCACCCTATCTATGGCTACACCTTC
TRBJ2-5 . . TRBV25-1 CASSEGGIGTQYF TGTGCCAGCAGTGAAGGGGGGATCGGGACCCAGTACTTC
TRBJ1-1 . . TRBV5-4 CASRNYEKGTEAFF TGTGCCAGCAGGAATTACGAAAAGGGCACTGAAGCTTTCTTT
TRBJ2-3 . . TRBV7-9 CASRILDTQYF TGTGCCAGCAGGATCCTGGATACGCAGTATTTT
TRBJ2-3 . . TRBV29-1 CSVAGAADTQYF TGCAGCGTTGCGGGAGCAGCAGATACGCAGTATTTT
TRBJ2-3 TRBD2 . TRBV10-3 CAIRRTSGVDTQYF TGTGCCATCAGGAGGACTAGCGGGGTGGATACGCAGTATTTT
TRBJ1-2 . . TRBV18 CASSPRTGTPYGYTF TGTGCCAGCTCCCCTAGGACCGGGACTCCATATGGCTACACCTTC
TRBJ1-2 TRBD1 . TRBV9 CASSGYRGANYGYTF TGTGCCAGCAGCGGCTACAGGGGAGCTAACTATGGCTACACCTTC
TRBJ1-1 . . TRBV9 CASSVPAQGDEAFF TGTGCCAGCAGCGTCCCCGCCCAGGGAGATGAAGCTTTCTTT
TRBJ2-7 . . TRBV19 CATKDRTGVLQRETYEQYF TGTGCCACCAAGGACCGGACAGGGGTCCTGCAGCGGGAGACCTACGAGCAGTACTTC
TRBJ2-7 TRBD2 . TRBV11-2 CASSLTGGPTYEQYF TGTGCCAGCAGCTTAACGGGAGGGCCCACCTACGAGCAGTACTTC
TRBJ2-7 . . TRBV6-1 CASSSPGLTSEQYF TGTGCCAGCAGTTCCCCGGGGTTAACGAGCGAGCAGTACTTC
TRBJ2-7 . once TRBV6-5 CASSYSRDEQYF TGTGCCAGCAGTTACTCGAGAGACGAGCAGTACTTC
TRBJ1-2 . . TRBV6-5 CASSLGAAYGYTF TGTGCCAGCAGCCTCGGGGCAGCCTATGGCTACACCTTC
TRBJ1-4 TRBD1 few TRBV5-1 CASSLGDSPRGEKLFF TGCGCCAGCAGCTTGGGGGACAGCCCCAGGGGTGAAAAACTGTTTTTT
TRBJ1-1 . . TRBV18 CASLRTNTEAFF TGTGCCAGCCTACGGACAAACACTGAAGCCTTCTTT
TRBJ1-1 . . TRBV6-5 CASSYSRAEKNTEAFF TGTGCCAGCAGTTACTCGAGGGCGGAAAAGAACACTGAAGCTTTCTTT
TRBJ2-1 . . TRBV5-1 CASSLKKGVNEQFF TGCGCCAGCAGCTTAAAAAAAGGGGTCAATGAGCAGTTCTTC
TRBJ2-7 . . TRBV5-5 CASSRTGPTYEQYF TGTGCCAGCAGCCGGACCGGCCCAACCTACGAGCAGTACTTC
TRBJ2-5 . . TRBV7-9 CASSFYLVQETQYF TGTGCCAGCAGCTTTTATCTAGTCCAAGAGACCCAGTACTTC
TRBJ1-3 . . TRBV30 CAWGRGNTIYF TGTGCCTGGGGACGAGGAAACACCATATATTTT
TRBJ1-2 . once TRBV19 CASSPQFSYGYTF TGTGCCAGTAGCCCCCAATTTTCGTATGGCTACACCTTC
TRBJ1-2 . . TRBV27 CASSRGPYRAKSYGYTF TGTGCCAGCAGCCGGGGGCCCTACAGGGCCAAGAGCTATGGCTACACCTTC
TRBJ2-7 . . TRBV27 CASSFKLGGSYEQYF TGTGCCAGCAGTTTTAAGTTGGGGGGCTCCTACGAGCAGTACTTC
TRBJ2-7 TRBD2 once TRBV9 CASSEGGNPAYEQYF TGTGCCAGCAGCGAGGGAGGGAATCCTGCCTACGAGCAGTACTTC
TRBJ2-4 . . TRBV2 CASSEVGYRANIQYF TGTGCCAGCAGTGAAGTCGGATACAGGGCGAACATTCAGTACTTC
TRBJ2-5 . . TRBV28 CASSFGGRETQYF TGTGCCAGCAGTTTTGGGGGCCGAGAGACCCAGTACTTC
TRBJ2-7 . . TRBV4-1 CASSHNQGGTYEQYF TGCGCCAGCAGCCACAACCAGGGGGGGACTTACGAGCAGTACTTC
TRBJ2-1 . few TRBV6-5 CASSYYHEQFF TGTGCCAGCAGTTACTATCATGAGCAGTTCTTC
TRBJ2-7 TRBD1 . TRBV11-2 CASSSWTGGHEQYF TGTGCCAGCAGCTCCTGGACAGGGGGACACGAGCAGTACTTC
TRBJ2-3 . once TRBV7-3 CASSLDGRPPDTQYF TGTGCCAGCAGCTTAGACGGGAGACCCCCAGATACGCAGTATTTT
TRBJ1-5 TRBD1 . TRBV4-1 CASSHPGQGAKSQHF TGCGCCAGCAGCCACCCTGGACAGGGGGCTAAGTCCCAGCATTTT
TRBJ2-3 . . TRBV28 CASSWRNPTDTQYF TGTGCCAGCAGTTGGCGGAACCCCACAGATACGCAGTATTTT
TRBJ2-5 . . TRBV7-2 CASSLTPWGAGETQYF TGTGCCAGCAGCTTAACCCCTTGGGGGGCGGGGGAGACCCAGTACTTC
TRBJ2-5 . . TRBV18 CASSPSLDRQETQYF TGTGCCAGCTCACCGTCCTTGGACAGACAAGAGACCCAGTACTTC
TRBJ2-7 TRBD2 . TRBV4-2 CASSAYVLAGAFSHEQYF TGTGCCAGCAGCGCCTACGTCCTAGCGGGAGCCTTTAGCCACGAGCAGTACTTC
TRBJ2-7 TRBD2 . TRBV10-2 CASSESLGGLAEYYEQYF TGCGCCAGCAGTGAGAGCTTAGGAGGACTAGCGGAATACTACGAGCAGTACTTC
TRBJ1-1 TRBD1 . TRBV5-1 CASSLTGGMNTEAFF TGCGCCAGCAGCTTGACAGGGGGCATGAACACTGAAGCTTTCTTT
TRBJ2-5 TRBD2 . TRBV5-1 CASSRYRDYGETQYF TGCGCCAGCAGCAGGTACCGGGACTATGGAGAGACCCAGTACTTC
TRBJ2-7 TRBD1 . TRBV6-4 CASSRQGRYYEQYF TGTGCCAGCAGTCGACAGGGACGATACTACGAGCAGTACTTC
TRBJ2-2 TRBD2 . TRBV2 CASSELLSSGMTGELFF TGTGCCAGCAGTGAACTCCTTTCTAGCGGGATGACCGGGGAGCTGTTTTTT
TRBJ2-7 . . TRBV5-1 CASSPGDRYYEQYF TGCGCCAGCAGCCCTGGTGACAGGTACTACGAGCAGTACTTC
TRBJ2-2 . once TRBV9 CASSVERRNTGELFF TGTGCCAGCAGCGTGGAGAGAAGGAACACCGGGGAGCTGTTTTTT
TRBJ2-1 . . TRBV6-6 CASSPRPPPLNEQFF TGTGCCAGCAGTCCTAGACCCCCTCCCCTTAATGAGCAGTTCTTC
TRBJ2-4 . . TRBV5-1 CASSLGGELAKNIQYF TGCGCCAGCAGCTTGGGAGGGGAACTAGCCAAAAACATTCAGTACTTC
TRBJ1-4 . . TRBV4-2 CASSQDQGTNEKLFF TGTGCCAGCAGCCAAGATCAGGGGACTAATGAAAAACTGTTTTTT
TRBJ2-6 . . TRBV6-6 CASTYVGAGANVLTF TGTGCCAGCACTTACGTGGGGGCTGGGGCCAACGTCCTGACTTTC
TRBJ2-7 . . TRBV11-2 CASSLGTGSSSYEQYF TGTGCCAGCAGCTTAGGGACGGGAAGTAGCTCCTACGAGCAGTACTTC
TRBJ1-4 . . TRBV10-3 CAIREDGGGEKLFF TGTGCCATCAGGGAAGACGGCGGGGGAGAAAAACTGTTTTTT